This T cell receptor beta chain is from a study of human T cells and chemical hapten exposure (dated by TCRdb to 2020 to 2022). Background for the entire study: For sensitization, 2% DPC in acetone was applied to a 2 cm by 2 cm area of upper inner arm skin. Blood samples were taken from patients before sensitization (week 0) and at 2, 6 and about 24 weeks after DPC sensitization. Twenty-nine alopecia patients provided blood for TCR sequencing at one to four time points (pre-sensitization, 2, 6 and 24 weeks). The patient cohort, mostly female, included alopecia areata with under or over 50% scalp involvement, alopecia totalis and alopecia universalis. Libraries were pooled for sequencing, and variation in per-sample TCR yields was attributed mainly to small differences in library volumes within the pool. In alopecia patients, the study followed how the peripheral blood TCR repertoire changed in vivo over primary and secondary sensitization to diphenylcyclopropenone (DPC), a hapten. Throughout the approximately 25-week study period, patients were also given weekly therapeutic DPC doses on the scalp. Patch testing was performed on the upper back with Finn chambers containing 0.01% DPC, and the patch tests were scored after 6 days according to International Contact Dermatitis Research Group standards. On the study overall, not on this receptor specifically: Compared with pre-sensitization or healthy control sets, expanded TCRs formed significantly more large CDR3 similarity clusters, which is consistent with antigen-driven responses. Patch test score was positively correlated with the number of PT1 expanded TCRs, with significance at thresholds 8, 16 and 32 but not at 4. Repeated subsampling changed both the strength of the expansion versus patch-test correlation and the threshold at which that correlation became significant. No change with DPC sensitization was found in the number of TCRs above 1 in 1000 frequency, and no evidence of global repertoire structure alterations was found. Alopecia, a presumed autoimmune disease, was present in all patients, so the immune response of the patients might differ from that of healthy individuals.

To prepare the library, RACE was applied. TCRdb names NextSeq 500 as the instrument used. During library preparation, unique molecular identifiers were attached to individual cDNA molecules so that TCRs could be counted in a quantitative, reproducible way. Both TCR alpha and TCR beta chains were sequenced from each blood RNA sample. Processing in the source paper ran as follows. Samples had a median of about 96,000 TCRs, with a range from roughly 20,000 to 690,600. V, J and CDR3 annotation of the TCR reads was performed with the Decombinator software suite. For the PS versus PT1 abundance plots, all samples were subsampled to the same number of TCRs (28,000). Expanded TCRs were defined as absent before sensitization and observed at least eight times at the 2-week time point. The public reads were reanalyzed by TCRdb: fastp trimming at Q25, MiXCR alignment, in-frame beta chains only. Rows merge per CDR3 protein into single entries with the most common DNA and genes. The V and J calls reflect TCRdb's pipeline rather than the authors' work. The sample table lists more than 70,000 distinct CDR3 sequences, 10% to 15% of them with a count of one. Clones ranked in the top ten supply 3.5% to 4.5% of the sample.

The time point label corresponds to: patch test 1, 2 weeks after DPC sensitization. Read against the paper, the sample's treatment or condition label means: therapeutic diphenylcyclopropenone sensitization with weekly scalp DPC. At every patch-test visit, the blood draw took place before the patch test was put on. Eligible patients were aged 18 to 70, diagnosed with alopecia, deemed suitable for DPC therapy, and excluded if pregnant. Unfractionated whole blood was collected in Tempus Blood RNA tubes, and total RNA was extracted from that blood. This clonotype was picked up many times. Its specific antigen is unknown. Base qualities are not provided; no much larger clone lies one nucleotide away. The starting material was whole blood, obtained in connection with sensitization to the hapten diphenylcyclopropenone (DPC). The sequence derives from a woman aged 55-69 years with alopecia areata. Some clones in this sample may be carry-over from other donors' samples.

The CDR3 has the sequence CASSSDYGGWETQYF. The DNA is as follows: TGTGCCAGCAGCTCGGACTATGGCGGCTGGGAGACCCAGTACTTC. The V gene is TRBV7-6 and the J gene is TRBJ2-5; the D gene is possibly TRBD2, with 6 bases matching. CDR1 and CDR2 are drawn from the germline V gene: SGHVS, FNYEAQ. Trimming removed 4 bases from V and 5 bases from J, leaving 17 bases between the germline ends. CDR3 length: 15 amino acids, cysteine to phenylalanine. Only the CDR3 DNA stays, 45 bases, in frame from base 1. Full variable domain (CDR3 extended with the reference TRBV7-6 and TRBJ2-5 proteins): GAGVSQSPRYKVTKRGQDVALRCDPISGHVSLYWYRQALGQGPEFLTYFNYEAQQDKSGLPNDRFSAERPEGSISTLTIQRTEQRDSAMYRCASSSDYGGWETQYFGPGTRLLVL.